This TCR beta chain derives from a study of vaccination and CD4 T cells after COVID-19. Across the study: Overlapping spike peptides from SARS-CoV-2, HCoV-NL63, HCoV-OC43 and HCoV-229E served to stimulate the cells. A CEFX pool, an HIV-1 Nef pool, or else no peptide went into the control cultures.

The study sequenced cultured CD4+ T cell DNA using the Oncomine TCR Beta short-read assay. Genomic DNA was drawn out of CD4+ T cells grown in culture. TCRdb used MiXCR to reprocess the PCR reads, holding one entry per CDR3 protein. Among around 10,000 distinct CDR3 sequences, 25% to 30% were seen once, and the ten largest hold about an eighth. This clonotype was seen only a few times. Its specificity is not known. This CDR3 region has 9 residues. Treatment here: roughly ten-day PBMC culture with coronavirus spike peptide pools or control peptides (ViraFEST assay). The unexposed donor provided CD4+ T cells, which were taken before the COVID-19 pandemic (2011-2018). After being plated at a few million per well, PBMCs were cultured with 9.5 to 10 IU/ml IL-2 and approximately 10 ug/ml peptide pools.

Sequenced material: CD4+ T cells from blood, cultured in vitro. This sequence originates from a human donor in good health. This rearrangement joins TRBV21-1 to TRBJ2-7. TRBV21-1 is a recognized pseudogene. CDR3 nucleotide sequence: TGTGCCAGCAGCTACGAGCAGTACTTC. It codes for CASSYEQYF.